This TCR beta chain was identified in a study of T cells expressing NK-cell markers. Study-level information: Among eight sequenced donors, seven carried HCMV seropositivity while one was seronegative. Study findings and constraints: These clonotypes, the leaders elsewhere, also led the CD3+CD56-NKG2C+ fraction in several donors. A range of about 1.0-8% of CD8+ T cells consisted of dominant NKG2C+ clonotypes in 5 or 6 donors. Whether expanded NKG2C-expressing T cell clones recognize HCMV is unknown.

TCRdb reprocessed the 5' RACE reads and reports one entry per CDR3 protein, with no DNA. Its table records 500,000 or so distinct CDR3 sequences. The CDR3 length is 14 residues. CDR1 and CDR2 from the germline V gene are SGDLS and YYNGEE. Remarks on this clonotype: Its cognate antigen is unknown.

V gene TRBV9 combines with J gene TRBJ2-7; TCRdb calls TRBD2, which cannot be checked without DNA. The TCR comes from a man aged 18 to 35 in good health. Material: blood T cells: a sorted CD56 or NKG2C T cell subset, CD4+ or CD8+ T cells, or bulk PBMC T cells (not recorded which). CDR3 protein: CASSSSDPGDEQYF.